Below are 14 T cell receptor beta chains sequenced from a single sample in a study of response to subunit inactivated influenza vaccine (dated by TCRdb to the late 2010s). Libraries came from RT-PCR. Data came from an Illumina HiSeq 2500. TCRdb reworked the public reads: Q25 trimming with fastp, MiXCR clone assembly, productive beta chains retained. Entries are consolidated by CDR3 protein sequence, retaining the most common genes and DNA. This sample has about 700,000 distinct CDR3 sequences in its table, and around 14% of those were observed once. The leading ten clones occupy less than 7% of the sample. The sample in question was PBMCs from blood, obtained around two weeks before vaccination. The origin of the receptors is a man in his fifties who received an inactivated influenza vaccine. Donor details come from another sample of the same person, matched by shared clones.

This clonotype was counted once. This sequence joins TRBV2 and TRBJ1-5; 7 bases are shared with TRBD1. The V and J ends lost 9 bases and 0 bases, in that order; junction bases with no gene match: 5. The germline V gene has CDR1 SNHLY and CDR2 FYNNEI. The CDR3 covers 14 residues. Written as DNA, the CDR3 is TGTGCCAGTCAGGGGGGGGTTAGCAATCAGCCCCAGCATTTT. It encodes CASQGGVSNQPQHF.

In this sample, this clonotype turned up a few times. The chain recombines TRBV5-5 with TRBJ1-3; D remains ambiguous. CDR3 length equals 16 residues. The V and J ends lost 4 bases and 1 base respectively, with 15 bases between them. Germline V gene data show CDR1 as SGHKS and CDR2 as YYEKEE (reference sequence). This chain's CDR3 is CASSQVGLASGNTIYF. The CDR3 nucleotides read TGTGCCAGCAGCCAGGTGGGGTTGGCGTCTGGAAACACCATATATTTT.

This clonotype appeared many times. The chain combines TRBV27 with TRBJ2-1; TRBD2 aligns across 10 bases. The CDR3 has 15 amino acids. Per the germline V gene, CDR1 is MNHEY and CDR2 is SMNVEV (reference sequence). Trimming took 1 base from V and 5 from J; bases not matched to a gene: 2. CDR3 loop: CASSLYSGRNNEQFF. CDR3 in DNA: TGTGCCAGCAGTTTATATAGCGGGAGGAACAATGAGCAGTTCTTC.

The chain employs TRBV10-2 and TRBJ2-5; D gene uncertain. In germline, CDR1 is WSHSY, CDR2 SAAADI. V lost 3 bases, J lost 5 bases, and 19 bases lay in between. The CDR3 length is 16 residues. CDR3 coding DNA: TGCGCCAGCAGTGAAGTCTCCTGGCCAAATGGTGAGACCCAGTACTTC. Encoded protein: CASSEVSWPNGETQYF.

This sequence joins TRBV7-2 and TRBJ2-1; 8 bases align to TRBD2. Germline V gene data show CDR1 as SGHTA and CDR2 as FQGNSA. The V segment lost 7 bases and the J segment 15 bases; nucleotides outside the gene matches: 17. The CDR3 sequence is 14 residues long. The CDR3 here is CASTIQTGGEYWFF. CDR3 sequence (DNA): TGTGCCAGCACAATACAGACGGGGGGGGAGTATTGGTTCTTC. Variable domain in full (rest from reference TRBV7-2 and TRBJ2-1): GAGVSQSPSNKVTEKGKDVELRCDPISGHTALYWYRQSLGQGLEFLIYFQGNSAPDKSGLPSDRFSAERTGGSVSTLTIQRTQQEDSAVYLCASTIQTGGEYWFFGPGTRLTVL.

The V call is TRBV4-1, the J call TRBJ2-5; TRBD2 might be the D (5 bases). V lost 1 base, J lost 4 bases, and 16 bases lay in between. CDR3 size: 16 residues. Germline values: CDR1 MGHRA, CDR2 YSYEKL. CDR3 bases: TGCGCCAGCAGCCAAGGAGAGGAGGTTCAATCAGAGACCCAGTACTTC. The encoded protein is CASSQGEEVQSETQYF.

The J gene is TRBJ2-5, the V gene TRBV20-1; D possibly corresponds to TRBD2 (6 bases). Germline values: CDR1 DFQATT, CDR2 SNEGSKA (reference sequence). The length of the CDR3 is 13 residues. Trimming shortened V by 5 bases and J by 5 bases, and 15 bases separated the two germline ends. The CDR3 is CSALRTIRETQYF. The CDR3 bases are TGCAGTGCTCTCCGGACTATTCGGGAGACCCAGTACTTC.

The genes are TRBV12-3 or TRBV12-4 and TRBJ2-3, with D possibly matching TRBD2 (6 bases). Between the trimmed V and J ends, which lost 3 bases and 0 bases, there was a span of 13 bases. The CDR3 contains 16 residues. The CDR3 loop reads CASSLDYSSSTDTQYF. CDR3 DNA sequence: TGTGCCAGCAGTTTGGACTATTCCTCGAGCACAGATACGCAGTATTTT.

V is TRBV3-1 and J is TRBJ2-3; 7 nucleotides agree with TRBD2. Germline loops: CDR1 LGHDT, CDR2 YNNKEL (reference sequence). This CDR3 is 17 amino acids long. J gave up 1 base and V 5 bases, and 12 bases lay outside the gene matches. The CDR3 here is CASSGRGGSKRTDTQYF. The DNA of the CDR3 is TGTGCCAGCAGCGGCCGTGGCGGGAGTAAGCGCACAGATACGCAGTATTTT.

This clonotype was seen only a few times. This rearrangement joins TRBV29-1 to TRBJ1-2; D is unresolved. Germline-derived CDR1 and CDR2 are SQVTM and ANQGSEA. The CDR3 totals 10 residues. Trimming pared 6 bases from V and 4 bases from J, leaving 6 bases between. CDR3 DNA sequence: TGCAGCGTGAGGTCCTATGGCTACACCTTC. The encoded protein is CSVRSYGYTF.

This clonotype appeared a few times. The chain recombines TRBV11-2 with TRBJ2-1; 7 nucleotides align to TRBD1. The CDR3 runs to 12 residues. Germline lookup yields CDR1 SGHAT and CDR2 FQNNGV. With V trimmed by 6 bases and J by 8 bases, 4 bases remained unmatched. The CDR3 nucleotides read TGTGCCAGCAGGGACAGGCATGATGAGCAGTTCTTC. Protein: CASRDRHDEQFF.

The rearrangement links TRBV5-1 to TRBJ2-7; TRBD1 matches 10 bases. V lost 3 bases to trimming and J lost 0 bases; unmatched junction nucleotides: 12. The CDR3 contains 18 residues. Looked up from germline, CDR1 is SGHRS and CDR2 is YFSETQ. The CDR3 sequence is CASSWRPDRGLSSYEQYF. CDR3 nucleotides: TGCGCCAGCAGCTGGAGACCTGACAGGGGGCTGAGCTCCTACGAGCAGTACTTC.

This clonotype was observed a few times. The chain couples TRBV5-1 to TRBJ1-1; D perhaps matches TRBD1 (5 bases). V was clipped by 4 bases and J by 1 base, with 11 bases between them. CDR3 length equals 14 residues. Per germline, CDR1 SGHRS and CDR2 YFSETQ. The CDR3 DNA follows: TGCGCCAGCAGCAGGGACGCGGCGAACACTGAAGCTTTCTTT. This codes for CASSRDAANTEAFF.

This clonotype turned up a few times. The chain carries TRBV29-1 and TRBJ1-2; 10 positions agree with TRBD1. Trimming took 6 bases from V and 4 from J; bases not matched to a gene: 5. CDR3 length: 13 amino acids. Germline CDR1 SQVTM, CDR2 ANQGSEA. The CDR3 DNA sequence: TGCAGCGTCGGGACAGGGGCCCTCTATGGCTACACCTTC. Its translation is CSVGTGALYGYTF.